A single sample is the source of the 14 T cell receptor beta chains below, sequenced in a study of shared clonotypes between healthy human individuals. Repertoires were generated with immunoSEQ multiplex PCR, while TCRdb's copy carries only in-frame clones and drops some. Found here are about 2.1 million clones, around 95% of them singletons; the top ten hold less than 2%. Only CD45RO-negative cells positively selected for CCR7 counted as naive CD8 cells, so terminally differentiated effector memory CD45RA+ cells were excluded. Sample: naive CD8+ T cells from PBMCs. These receptors were collected from a man younger than 35 in good health. Some clones in this sample may be carry-over from other donors' samples.

The rearrangement joins TRBV9 to TRBJ2-1, with 7 bases that match TRBD2. Germline CDR1 and CDR2: SGDLS and YYNGEE. V was clipped by 6 bases and J by 4 bases; unmatched bases: 7. The CDR3 spans 14 residues. CDR3 in amino acids: CASTFREVYNEQFF. CDR3 DNA: TGTGCCAGCACCTTTCGGGAGGTTTACAATGAGCAGTTCTTC. Full variable domain (rest looked up from reference TRBV9 and TRBJ2-1): DSGVTQTPKHLITATGQRVTLRCSPRSGDLSVYWYQQSLDQGLQFLIQYYNGEERAKGNILERFSAQQFPDLHSELNLSSLELGDSALYFCASTFREVYNEQFFGPGTRLTVL.

Of note for this clone: Other DNA sequences in the sample encode the same CDR3. The chain employs TRBV7-9 and TRBJ1-2; 8 bases map to TRBD1. Trimming took 4 bases from V and 2 from J; bases not matched to a gene: 3. This CDR3 is built from 14 residues. In germline, CDR1 is SEHNR, CDR2 FQNEAQ (reference sequence). The CDR3 sequence: CASSWGQANYGYTF. The CDR3 region has the DNA TGTGCCAGCAGCTGGGGACAGGCGAACTATGGCTACACCTTC.

This sequence joins TRBV9 and TRBJ2-2; D is possibly TRBD2 (6 bases). V lost 5 bases and J 2 bases, leaving 16 bases between the germline ends. Germline CDR1 and CDR2: SGDLS and YYNGEE. CDR3 size: 16 residues. The CDR3 here is CASSGGFAANTGELFF. CDR3 bases: TGTGCCAGCAGTGGGGGGTTTGCGGCCAACACCGGGGAGCTGTTTTTT.

This clone was picked up one time. The gene calls are TRBV27 and TRBJ1-4; 7 bases line up with TRBD1. CDR3 length equals 18 residues. CDR1 is MNHEY, CDR2 SMNVEV, per germline (reference sequence). With 3 bases clipped from V and 3 bases from J, the junction kept 13 bases outside the gene matches. CDR3 loop: CASSFLKTGSSSNEKLFF. In DNA, the CDR3 is TGTGCCAGCAGTTTCCTGAAGACAGGGTCCTCGTCTAATGAAAAACTGTTTTTT.

About this clone itself: Additional DNA sequences in this sample encode the identical CDR3. CDR3 DNA: TGTGCCAGCAGTTTTTCGGGCGAGCAGTACTTC. This encodes CASSFSGEQYF. J is TRBJ2-7 and V is TRBV28; D not certain. CDR1 MDHEN and CDR2 SYDVKM come from the germline V gene. CDR3 length: 11 residues. Trimming took off 3 bases at V and 6 bases at J, with 6 bases between the two ends.

About this clone: Other DNA sequences in this sample translate to the same CDR3. This sequence joins TRBV7-8 and TRBJ2-7, with 7 bases fitting TRBD2. The length of the CDR3 is 12 residues. Germline V gene lookup returns CDR1 SGHVS and CDR2 FQNEAQ. V lost 5 bases, J lost 3 bases, and 1 base stayed unmatched. CDR3 amino acids: CASSPGGYEQYF. The CDR3 coding sequence is TGTGCCAGCAGCCCGGGAGGCTACGAGCAGTACTTC.

The V call is TRBV28, the J call TRBJ2-7, with D perhaps being TRBD1 or TRBD2 (5 bases each). This CDR3 has 15 residues. Trimming stripped 3 bases from V and 3 bases from J, with 15 bases between. The germline CDR1 and CDR2 sequences are MDHEN and SYDVKM. This CDR3 reads CASSFGAVVSYEQYF. In nucleotides, the CDR3 is TGTGCCAGCAGTTTCGGGGCAGTGGTGAGCTACGAGCAGTACTTC.

The chain recombines TRBV27 with TRBJ2-4; a possible D gene is TRBD1 (5 bases). This CDR3 comprises 17 residues. The V gene lost 6 bases and the J gene lost 0 bases, with 18 bases spanning the gap. Germline loops: CDR1 MNHEY, CDR2 SMNVEV (reference sequence). The CDR3 DNA follows: TGTGCCAGCAGCGCCCGACAGAACCTACTAGCCAAAAACATTCAGTACTTC. It encodes CASSARQNLLAKNIQYF.

This chain uses TRBV4-1 with TRBJ2-1, with D uncertain. Trimming left V 5 bases short and J 5 bases short, with 10 bases between. The CDR3 totals 13 residues. Germline V gene data show CDR1 as MGHRA and CDR2 as YSYEKL. This CDR3 is CASSFNTNNEQFF. CDR3 coding DNA: TGCGCCAGCAGCTTTAACACGAACAATGAGCAGTTCTTC.

The V call is TRBV28, the J call TRBJ2-4, with 7 bases that match TRBD1. V was pared by 6 bases and J by 11 bases, with 19 bases of the junction left unmatched. CDR3 length: 16 residues. CDR1 is MDHEN, CDR2 SYDVKM, per germline. The CDR3 region is CASSPRQGALSAVQYF. The CDR3 DNA reads as TGTGCCAGCAGCCCACGACAGGGCGCACTGTCGGCTGTTCAGTACTTC.

J is TRBJ2-7 and V is TRBV27; 8 bases match TRBD1. Trimming removed 10 bases from V and 4 bases from J; junction bases left unmatched: 9. In germline, CDR1 is MNHEY, CDR2 SMNVEV (reference sequence). This CDR3 comprises 13 residues. CDR3 nucleotide sequence: TGTGCCATCGCCCGGACAGGGCATTACGAGCAGTACTTC. Translating it yields CAIARTGHYEQYF.

The chain carries TRBV13 and TRBJ2-5; 10 nucleotides line up with TRBD2. After removal of 5 bases from V and 5 bases from J, the junction contained 8 bases not matched to a gene. Germline V gene data show CDR1 as PRHDT and CDR2 as FYEKMQ (reference sequence). The length of the CDR3 is 15 residues. The CDR3, as DNA: TGTGCCAGCAGCAAGAGCGGGAGGGCTTGGGAGACCCAGTACTTC. This encodes CASSKSGRAWETQYF.

The CDR3 DNA reads as TGTGCCAGCAGCTTAGTGCCGGGATGGGACGAGCAGTACTTC. Amino acids: CASSLVPGWDEQYF. The chain is built from TRBV7-9 and TRBJ2-7, with D possibly matching TRBD2 (5 bases). Germline values: CDR1 SEHNR, CDR2 FQNEAQ (reference sequence). This CDR3 has 14 amino acids. Trimming took off 1 base at V and 5 bases at J, with 12 bases between the two ends.

The chain uses TRBV11-2 and TRBJ1-1; D remains ambiguous. Germline values: CDR1 SGHAT, CDR2 FQNNGV. The ends were cut back, 2 bases at V and 6 bases at J, with 13 bases in the middle. The CDR3 is made up of 14 amino acids. The CDR3 DNA sequence: TGTGCCAGCAGCTTAAGGTCCGGGCTCTCTGAAGCTTTCTTT. Translated, it gives CASSLRSGLSEAFF.